This T cell receptor beta chain comes out of a study of blood T cell repertoires in COVID-19. Whole-study context: Sites across the United States, Italy and Spain contributed samples from acute and convalescent COVID-19. T cells, B-cell-depleted T cells, or PBMCs provided the cDNA or gDNA that served as material.

As originally analysed: How many nucleated cells were present was estimated from reference gene primer amplification. Sequencing used immunoSEQ multiplex PCR; TCRdb keeps in-frame clones, though not all of them. D and trimming were read from the DNA, whereas the V and J calls and clone size are those reported in that table. The sample carries some 190,000 clones, approximately 85% recorded once. From germline, CDR1 is KGHSH and CDR2 LQKENI. CDR3 size: 17 residues. Trimming cost V 3 bases and J 4 bases; bases outside gene matches: 8. Source material: peripheral blood. This receptor was obtained from a man between 60 and 70 years old with acute or convalescent COVID-19. The genes are TRBV18 and TRBJ2-1; TRBD2 matches 11 bases. CDR3 amino acids: CASSPRLAGSGYNEQFF. The CDR3 coding sequence is TGTGCCAGCTCACCCCGACTAGCGGGATCTGGGTACAATGAGCAGTTCTTC.